The clone carrying this T cell receptor (beta chain) has at least ten counts. This record comes from a study of blood T cells in healthy people across ages. The CDR3 has 15 residues. Germline V gene lookup returns CDR1 DFQATT and CDR2 SNEGSKA (reference sequence). A sample-barcoded 5' primer and a J-beta primer mix were used in a second PCR of roughly 6 to 11 cycles. Using its own MiXCR run on the 5' RACE reads, TCRdb lists one record per CDR3 protein. The top ten clones hold roughly 15% of a sample with approximately 700,000 distinct CDR3 sequences, less than 40% of them seen once. The J gene is TRBJ2-3, the V gene TRBV20-1, with D possibly matching TRBD2 (5 bases). This clonotype originated in an elderly woman in good health. The material sequenced was blood. Here the CDR3 DNA reads TGCAGCAGCGGTAGTTTTAACAGTAACACAGATACGCAGTATTTT. It yields the protein CSSGSFNSNTDTQYF.